These 24 T cell receptor beta chains originate from one sample sequenced in a study of T cell repertoires in ileal Crohn's disease (dated by TCRdb to the late 2010s). Library generation was performed with the immunoSEQ multiplex PCR assay. Here the immuneACCESS table is served through TCRdb, limited to in-frame sequences with V and J called. Missing clones are a known gap in these copies; in checked studies unresolved V genes cover under half, and the rest lacks a known reason. Present in this sample are roughly 15,000 clones, around 76% of which were seen just once. Less than 5% of the sample rests with the top ten. The time point label, as the study defines it: inflamed ileum from the surgical specimen. The sample taken for sequencing was ileal tissue. Receptors were obtained from an adult with Crohn's disease.

Only one count was recorded for this clone. CDR3 in amino acids: CASSRTGDWGTEAFF. CDR3 nucleotide sequence: TGTGCCAGCAGCCGGACAGGGGATTGGGGCACTGAAGCTTTCTTT. This chain joins TRBV5-6 and TRBJ1-1; 9 nucleotides match TRBD1. This CDR3 has 15 amino acids. Germline V lookup: CDR1 SGHDT, CDR2 YYEEEE. V shed 4 bases and J 4 bases; nucleotides not matched to a gene: 8. Combining the CDR3 with reference TRBV5-6 and TRBJ1-1 gives the whole variable domain DAGVTQSPTHLIKTRGQQVTLRCSPKSGHDTVSWYQQALGQGPQFIFQYYEEEERQRGNFPDRFSGHQFPNYSSELNVNALLLGDSALYLCASSRTGDWGTEAFFGQGTRLTVV.

The chain links TRBV5-5 to TRBJ1-1; 7 positions match TRBD1. Looked up from germline, CDR1 is SGHKS and CDR2 is YYEKEE (reference sequence). Germline trimming cut 4 bases from V and 0 bases from J; bases unmatched to any gene: 9. The CDR3 loop spans 16 amino acids. CDR3 nucleotides: TGTGCCAGCAGCCGACAGCCGGACAGGATGAACACTGAAGCTTTCTTT. The encoded protein is CASSRQPDRMNTEAFF.

V and J are TRBV18 and TRBJ2-1; D remains ambiguous. Per germline, CDR1 KGHSH and CDR2 LQKENI. CDR3 size: 14 residues. Trimming took off 0 bases at V and 10 bases at J, with 13 bases between the two ends. The CDR3, as DNA: TGTGCCAGCTCACCACCTGCGAGCACGTTCGAGCAGTTCTTC. It encodes CASSPPASTFEQFF.

This chain uses TRBV5-8 with TRBJ2-1, with 11 nucleotides matching TRBD2. Trimming cost V 0 bases and J 8 bases; bases outside gene matches: 4. CDR1 and CDR2 (germline): SGHTS, YDEGEE. CDR3 length: 15 residues. The CDR3 DNA reads TGTGCCAGCAGCTTGGGACTAGCGGGACCCTATGAGCAGTTCTTC. Its translation is CASSLGLAGPYEQFF.

This clone rates as medium-sized. The V call is TRBV5-1, the J call TRBJ1-5; 11 bases match TRBD1. The CDR3 has 16 amino acids. Germline lookup yields CDR1 SGHRS and CDR2 YFSETQ. With 4 bases clipped from V and 1 base from J, the junction kept 4 bases outside the gene matches. CDR3 coding DNA: TGCGCCAGCAGCCCGGGACAGGGGGTGAGCAATCAGCCCCAGCATTTT. Its protein is CASSPGQGVSNQPQHF.

In this sample, this clone turned up once. The chain has TRBV5-8 and TRBJ2-7; possible D gene TRBD1, 6 bases. The V and J ends lost 4 bases and 5 bases respectively, with 19 bases between them. The CDR3 is made up of 15 amino acids. CDR1 and CDR2 from the germline V gene are SGHTS and YDEGEE. CDR3 amino acids: CASSLRDNLIHEQYF. The CDR3 bases are TGTGCCAGCAGCCTCCGGGACAACTTGATCCACGAGCAGTACTTC.

The chain combines TRBV7-3 with TRBJ2-3; TRBD2 matches at 7 bases. CDR1 and CDR2 (germline): SGHTA, FQGTGA. The length of the CDR3 is 15 residues. V gave up 2 bases and J gave up 0 bases; unmatched junction bases: 2. CDR3 nucleotide sequence: TGTGCCAGCAGCTTACAGGGACTAAGCACAGATACGCAGTATTTT. Translated: CASSLQGLSTDTQYF.

This chain joins TRBV4-2 and TRBJ1-6; possibly TRBD1 for D (5 bases). The germline V gene has CDR1 LGHNA and CDR2 YNFKEQ. V lost 0 bases and J 10 bases, leaving 10 bases between the germline ends. This CDR3 is built from 14 residues. The chain's CDR3 is CASSQDKGWSPLHF. CDR3 nucleotides: TGTGCCAGCAGCCAAGATAAGGGGTGGTCACCCCTCCACTTT.

In nucleotides, the CDR3 is TGCGCCAGCAGCTTGGGACAGAGGAACACTGAAGCTTTCTTT. Amino acid sequence: CASSLGQRNTEAFF. This rearrangement joins TRBV5-1 to TRBJ1-1; TRBD1 is a possible D gene (5 bases). Trimming removed 0 bases at V and 1 base at J, with 7 bases between. Germline-derived CDR1 and CDR2 are SGHRS and YFSETQ. The CDR3 extends over 14 amino acids.

The J gene is TRBJ2-7, the V gene TRBV25-1; TRBD1 is a possible D gene (5 bases). Trimming shortened V by 4 bases and J by 6 bases, and 13 bases separated the two germline ends. The CDR3 consists of 13 residues. The germline V gene has CDR1 MGHDK and CDR2 SYGVNS. DNA for the CDR3: TGTGCCAGCAGTGCCTCAACAGGCTCCGAGCAGTACTTC. The encoded protein is CASSASTGSEQYF.

V and J are TRBV13 and TRBJ2-1; the D gene could be TRBD1 or TRBD2 (5 bases each). V shed 8 bases and J shed 2 bases, with 16 bases lying between them. CDR1 PRHDT and CDR2 FYEKMQ come from the germline V gene (reference sequence). The length of the CDR3 is 15 residues. The CDR3 loop is CASGFVGGPYNEQFF. The CDR3 DNA sequence: TGTGCCAGCGGATTTGTTGGGGGACCCTACAATGAGCAGTTCTTC.

V usage is TRBV28 and J usage is TRBJ2-1; 7 nucleotides match TRBD1. The V segment lost 6 bases and the J segment 5 bases; nucleotides outside the gene matches: 10. This CDR3 contains 15 residues. Germline V CDR1 and CDR2: MDHEN, SYDVKM. For the CDR3, the DNA is TGTGCCAGCAGCTCCCCCGACAGGGTTGACAATGAGCAGTTCTTC. Its translation is CASSSPDRVDNEQFF.

The rearrangement links TRBV19 to TRBJ2-1, with a possible D match to TRBD2 (5 bases). Germline CDR1 reads LNHDA; CDR2 reads SQIVND (reference sequence). The CDR3 covers 13 residues. V lost 7 bases and J lost 7, with 14 bases in between. CDR3 residues: CASKDTGRNEQFF. The CDR3 bases are TGTGCCAGTAAAGACACGGGAAGGAATGAGCAGTTCTTC.

The gene calls are TRBV6-1 and TRBJ2-2; no clear D gene. Trimming cost V 2 bases and J 3 bases, with 4 bases left between them. From germline, CDR1 is MNHNS and CDR2 SASEGT. This CDR3 has 13 residues. CDR3 bases: TGTGCCAGCAGTGAACAGGACACCGGGGAGCTGTTTTTT. This encodes CASSEQDTGELFF.

This clone was counted between two and nine times. The chain joins TRBV28 to TRBJ1-1, with a tentative D call TRBD1 (6 bases). This CDR3 is 11 amino acids long. V was clipped by 6 bases and J by 9 bases, with 11 bases between them. The germline V gene has CDR1 MDHEN and CDR2 SYDVKM. CDR3 protein: CASSPQGKAFF. CDR3 bases: TGTGCCAGCAGCCCGCAGGGGAAAGCTTTCTTT.

A single count supports this clone. The chain uses TRBV21-1 and TRBJ1-2. TRBV21-1 is flagged as a pseudogene. This CDR3 has 12 residues. In DNA form, the CDR3 reads TGTGCCAGCAGCAAAGTCGTCCGCGGCTACACCTTC. Its protein product is CASSKVVRGYTF.

The V and J genes are TRBV7-2 and TRBJ2-7; a possible D gene is TRBD1 (6 bases). This CDR3 region has 14 residues. Trimming removed 1 base at V and 3 bases at J, with 10 bases between. Germline loops: CDR1 SGHTA, CDR2 FQGNSA. The CDR3 DNA follows: TGTGCCAGCAGCTTAGATACAGGGATCTACGAGCAGTACTTC. As protein: CASSLDTGIYEQYF.

The chain couples TRBV11-3 to TRBJ2-2; 11 positions agree with TRBD1. The CDR3 length is 16 residues. The germline V gene has CDR1 SGHNT and CDR2 YENEEA. The J segment lost 6 bases and the V segment lost 5 bases, leaving 8 bases of the junction unmatched. The CDR3 spells CASSATRDRGSGELFF. In DNA, the CDR3 is TGTGCCAGCAGCGCTACCCGGGACAGGGGGTCCGGGGAGCTGTTTTTT.

V usage is TRBV27 and J usage is TRBJ1-1; D remains ambiguous. The V end lost 3 bases, the J end lost 1 base, and 9 bases lay between the germline ends. This CDR3 is built from 14 residues. Germline V gene data show CDR1 as MNHEY and CDR2 as SMNVEV (reference sequence). CDR3 protein: CASSFGRQNTEAFF. In nucleotides, the CDR3 is TGTGCCAGCAGTTTTGGGCGGCAGAACACTGAAGCTTTCTTT.

This sequence joins TRBV9 and TRBJ2-6, with 7 bases that match TRBD1. V was pared by 1 base and J by 2 bases, with 12 bases of the junction left unmatched. CDR1 is SGDLS, CDR2 YYNGEE, per germline. The CDR3 length is 19 residues. CDR3 loop: CASSVRTGVDPTGANVLTF. In DNA, the CDR3 is TGTGCCAGCAGCGTAAGAACAGGGGTGGATCCTACTGGGGCCAACGTCCTGACTTTC.

The chain is built from TRBV5-4 and TRBJ1-2; 8 bases are a match to TRBD1. Trimming took 7 bases from V and 5 from J; bases not matched to a gene: 13. The CDR3 totals 15 residues. Germline V gene sequence: CDR1 SGHNT, CDR2 YYREEE (reference sequence). The CDR3 DNA sequence: TGTGCCAGCGGATTAAGGACAGGGTCTGTTTATGGCTACACCTTC. This sequence encodes CASGLRTGSVYGYTF. The full variable domain, its missing parts supplied by reference TRBV5-4 and TRBJ1-2, is ETGVTQSPTHLIKTRGQQVTLRCSSQSGHNTVSWYQQALGQGPQFIFQYYREEENGRGNFPPRFSGLQFPNYSSELNVNALELDDSALYLCASGLRTGSVYGYTFGSGTRLTVV.

The chain combines TRBV27 with TRBJ1-6; 7 nucleotides line up with TRBD1. In germline, CDR1 is MNHEY, CDR2 SMNVEV (reference sequence). The CDR3 runs to 18 residues. The V segment lost 0 bases and the J segment 6 bases; nucleotides outside the gene matches: 11. CDR3 sequence: CASSLSSPWDSFNSPLHF. The CDR3 DNA is TGTGCCAGCAGTTTATCATCCCCCTGGGACAGCTTTAATTCACCCCTCCACTTT.

This chain links TRBV10-3 with TRBJ2-7, with TRBD1 matching 8 bases. The CDR3 is 15 amino acids. CDR1 and CDR2 from the germline V gene are ENHRY and SYGVKD. The ends lost 7 bases at V and 3 bases at J; junction bases unmatched: 11. CDR3 sequence (DNA): TGTGCCATCACACAGGGGGGCCCGACCCTCTACGAGCAGTACTTC. Its translation is CAITQGGPTLYEQYF.

The chain recombines TRBV29-1 with TRBJ2-1; D may be TRBD1 (6 bases). V was pared by 4 bases and J by 3 bases, with 10 bases between. The CDR3 has 13 amino acids. CDR1 is SQVTM, CDR2 ANQGSEA, per germline. CDR3 coding DNA: TGCAGCGTTGCAGGGGCAATCTACAATGAGCAGTTCTTC. Translating gives CSVAGAIYNEQFF.